What follows are 16 T cell receptor beta chains derived from one specimen sequenced in a study of shared clonotypes between healthy human individuals. Some clones are missing from TCRdb's copy, which holds only in-frame ones; the method was immunoSEQ multiplex PCR. The repertoire holds some 1 million clones, with about 75% as singletons. The specimen sequenced was memory CD4+ T cells sorted from blood. Subset in this sample: CD45RA-negative fraction. These receptors all stem from a man younger than 35 in good health.

The chain is built from TRBV7-3 and TRBJ1-2, with D perhaps matching TRBD1 (5 bases). The CDR3 contains 17 residues. Trimming took 6 bases from V and 7 from J, leaving 27 bases between them. Germline CDR1 SGHTA, CDR2 FQGTGA. The CDR3 DNA follows: TGTGCCAGCAGGTTTTATCGACCCCGGGGGGGGGTTTGTGGCTACACCTTC. This gives the protein CASRFYRPRGGVCGYTF.

This clone has just a few counts. The CDR3 DNA is TGTGCCTGGAGTTCGGGGGCTGATCAGCCCCAGCATTTT. Translated, it gives CAWSSGADQPQHF. J is TRBJ1-5 and V is TRBV30; TRBD1 is a possible D gene (6 bases). The length of the CDR3 is 13 residues. CDR1 GTSNPN and CDR2 SVGIG come from the germline V gene (reference sequence). V lost 2 bases and J 5 bases, leaving 10 bases between the germline ends. Looking up the rest from reference TRBV30 and TRBJ1-5 gives the full variable domain: SQTIHQWPATLVQPVGSPLSLECTVEGTSNPNLYWYRQAAGRGLQLLFYSVGIGQISSEVPQNLSASRPQDRQFILSSKKLLLSDSGFYLCAWSSGADQPQHFGDGTRLSIL.

The chain couples TRBV30 to TRBJ1-1; unclear D gene. Germline-derived CDR1 and CDR2 are GTSNPN and SVGIG (reference sequence). With 2 bases removed from V and 0 bases from J, the gap between germline ends came to 13 bases. This CDR3 spans 15 amino acids. This CDR3 reads CAWSSELFMNTEAFF. The CDR3 DNA is TGTGCCTGGAGTTCCGAGTTGTTCATGAACACTGAAGCTTTCTTT.

This clone appeared once. A far bigger clonotype differs at one base, so this is likely a read error. The genes are TRBV5-6 and TRBJ1-4; D may be TRBD1 (6 bases). V was pared by 4 bases and J by 3 bases, with 13 bases between. This CDR3 contains 15 residues. Germline V CDR1 and CDR2: SGHDT, YYEEEE. The CDR3 sequence is CASSPQTGPNEKLFF. The CDR3 DNA is TGTGCCAGCAGCCCTCAGACAGGTCCTAATGAAAAACTGTTTTTT.

The rearrangement links TRBV7-2 to TRBJ2-3; D ambiguous. Germline-derived CDR1 and CDR2 are SGHTA and FQGNSA. The V and J ends lost 5 bases and 3 bases respectively, with 6 bases between them. The length of the CDR3 is 12 residues. The CDR3 protein is CASSTKTDTQYF. As DNA, the CDR3 is TGTGCCAGCAGCACAAAAACAGATACGCAGTATTTT.

The chain joins TRBV5-1 to TRBJ2-7, with TRBD1 matching over 10 bases. V lost 0 bases, J lost 6 bases, and 6 bases stayed unmatched. This CDR3 comprises 15 residues. Germline V gene lookup returns CDR1 SGHRS and CDR2 YFSETQ. CDR3 DNA sequence: TGCGCCAGCAGCTTGGACAGGACAGGGGGAGGCGAGCAGTACTTC. It specifies CASSLDRTGGGEQYF.

The CDR3 sequence is CASALRGPTDTQYF. The CDR3 DNA reads as TGTGCCAGCGCACTCAGAGGGCCCACAGATACGCAGTATTTT. The rearrangement joins TRBV5-6 to TRBJ2-3; TRBD2 is a possible D gene (5 bases). Germline V gene lookup returns CDR1 SGHDT and CDR2 YYEEEE. The V and J ends lost 7 bases and 2 bases respectively, with 14 bases between them. The length of the CDR3 is 14 residues.

The chain couples TRBV11-3 to TRBJ2-1, with D maybe TRBD2 (6 bases). The CDR3 is made up of 14 amino acids. CDR1 is SGHNT and CDR2 is YENEEA in the germline V gene. Trimming pared 0 bases from V and 4 bases from J, leaving 7 bases between. CDR3 amino acids: CASSLEAGYNEQFF. The CDR3 DNA reads TGTGCCAGCAGCTTAGAGGCGGGATACAATGAGCAGTTCTTC.

The chain recombines TRBV10-3 with TRBJ2-3; 11 positions match TRBD2. There are 16 residues in the CDR3. The germline V gene encodes CDR1 ENHRY and CDR2 SYGVKD. Trimming cost V 6 bases and J 4 bases; bases outside gene matches: 9. The CDR3 region is CAIRNSGRALSDTQYF. CDR3 DNA sequence: TGTGCCATCAGGAATAGCGGGAGGGCCCTCTCAGATACGCAGTATTTT.

V is TRBV10-3 and J is TRBJ2-2; TRBD2 aligns across 14 bases. The CDR3 consists of 17 residues. Trimming at V came to 6 bases and at J to 4 bases, leaving 7 bases not matched to a gene. CDR1 is ENHRY, CDR2 SYGVKD, per germline. CDR3 protein: CAISGTSGGEGTGELFF. Here the CDR3 DNA reads TGTGCCATCAGCGGGACTAGCGGGGGCGAGGGCACCGGGGAGCTGTTTTTT.

The chain combines TRBV11-2 with TRBJ1-2; D uncertain. Between the trimmed V and J ends, which lost 1 base and 3 bases, there was a span of 9 bases. The CDR3 totals 14 residues. Germline CDR1 SGHAT, CDR2 FQNNGV. CDR3 protein: CASSLGPGDYGYTF. CDR3 nucleotide sequence: TGTGCCAGCAGCTTAGGACCGGGAGACTATGGCTACACCTTC.

The V call is TRBV19, the J call TRBJ1-6, with D possibly TRBD1 on 5 matching bases. CDR3 length equals 12 residues. In germline, CDR1 is LNHDA, CDR2 SQIVND (reference sequence). V shed 11 bases and J shed 4 bases, with 9 bases lying between them. CDR3 DNA: TGTGCCTCAAAGGGGTATAATTCACCCCTCCACTTT. Translated: CASKGYNSPLHF.

This sequence joins TRBV5-1 and TRBJ2-5; TRBD1 or TRBD2 may be the D gene (5 bases each). V lost 1 base to trimming and J lost 2 bases, with 12 bases between them. The CDR3 loop spans 15 amino acids. Germline CDR1 and CDR2: SGHRS and YFSETQ. CDR3 region: CASSLMSGPQETQYF. DNA for the CDR3: TGCGCCAGCAGCTTGATGTCGGGGCCTCAAGAGACCCAGTACTTC. Full variable domain (remainder filled in from reference TRBV5-1 and TRBJ2-5): KAGVTQTPRYLIKTRGQQVTLSCSPISGHRSVSWYQQTPGQGLQFLFEYFSETQRNKGNFPGRFSGRQFSNSRSEMNVSTLELGDSALYLCASSLMSGPQETQYFGPGTRLLVL.

In this sample, this clone turned up a few times. Other DNA sequences in this sample translate to the same CDR3. CDR3 coding DNA: TGTGCCAGCAGTGACAGGACTAATTCACCCCTCCACTTT. Amino acids: CASSDRTNSPLHF. The rearrangement joins TRBV25-1 to TRBJ1-6, with unresolved D. The CDR3 loop spans 13 amino acids. Germline V CDR1 and CDR2: MGHDK, SYGVNS. The V and J ends lost 3 bases and 6 bases respectively, with 6 bases between them.

The J gene is TRBJ1-3, the V gene TRBV9, with D maybe TRBD1 (5 bases). From germline, CDR1 is SGDLS and CDR2 YYNGEE. The CDR3 is made up of 16 amino acids. V was shortened by 3 bases and J by 0 bases, with 13 bases between the two germline ends. CDR3 protein: CASSARQLSSGNTIYF. CDR3 bases: TGTGCCAGCAGCGCCAGACAGCTAAGCTCTGGAAACACCATATATTTT.

The genes are TRBV5-1 and TRBJ2-3; TRBD2 matches at 13 bases. V lost 5 bases and J lost 3; bases outside the gene matches: 6. From germline, CDR1 is SGHRS and CDR2 YFSETQ. This CDR3 region has 16 residues. CDR3 nucleotide sequence: TGCGCCAGCAGTTCTCAACTAGCGGGAGGGACAGATACGCAGTATTTT. Its protein is CASSSQLAGGTDTQYF. The entire variable domain, with the rest obtained from reference TRBV5-1 and TRBJ2-3, is as follows: KAGVTQTPRYLIKTRGQQVTLSCSPISGHRSVSWYQQTPGQGLQFLFEYFSETQRNKGNFPGRFSGRQFSNSRSEMNVSTLELGDSALYLCASSSQLAGGTDTQYFGPGTRLTVL.